This T cell receptor (beta chain) was identified during a study of OX40 agonist ivuxolimab in advanced cancers. The overall study: Treatment of patients was with ivuxolimab, an agonistic anti-OX40 (CD134) antibody. A mean age of about 59 years, range roughly 20 to 80, was recorded, and approximately 85% were male.

The repertoire was sequenced with immunoSEQ multiplex PCR; TCRdb's copy has only in-frame clones and lacks some. The data contain more than 70,000 clones, 81% of them seen just once; the ten biggest clones take up 5%. General study results and limits: At 0.1 to 3.0 mg/kg, clonal expansion of CD4+ and CD8+ blood T cells had occurred by week 6.

Germline V CDR1 and CDR2: SEHNR, FQNEAQ (reference sequence). This CDR3 is built from 17 residues. V was trimmed by 1 base and J by 0 bases, leaving 13 bases between them. Details on this clone: Its target is unknown.

The sample was CD4+ or CD8+ T cells sorted from blood, taken in a trial of the OX40 agonist ivuxolimab. This chain connects TRBV7-9 to TRBJ1-3, with D unresolved. The clonotype originates from an adult with an advanced solid tumor such as melanoma, head and neck, liver or kidney cancer. CDR3 nucleotides: TGTGCCAGCAGCTTAGGATCGAGCGGTGACTCTGGAAACACCATATATTTT. It encodes CASSLGSSGDSGNTIYF.